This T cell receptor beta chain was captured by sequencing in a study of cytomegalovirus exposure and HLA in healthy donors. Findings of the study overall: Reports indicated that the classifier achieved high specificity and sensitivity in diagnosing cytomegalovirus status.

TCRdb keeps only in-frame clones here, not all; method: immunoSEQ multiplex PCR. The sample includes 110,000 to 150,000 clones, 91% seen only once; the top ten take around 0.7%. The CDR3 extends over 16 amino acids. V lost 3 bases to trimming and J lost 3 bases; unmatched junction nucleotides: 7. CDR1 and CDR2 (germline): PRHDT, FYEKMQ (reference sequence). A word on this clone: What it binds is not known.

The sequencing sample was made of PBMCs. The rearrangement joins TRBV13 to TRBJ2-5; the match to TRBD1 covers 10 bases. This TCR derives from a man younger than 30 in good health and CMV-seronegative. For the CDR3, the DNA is TGTGCCAGCAGCTTGGGGGACAGGGGCATAAAAGAGACCCAGTACTTC. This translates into CASSLGDRGIKETQYF.